This is a list of T cell receptor beta chains from one sample in a study of cytomegalovirus exposure and HLA in healthy donors. Assay: immunoSEQ multiplex PCR; the TCRdb copy retains only in-frame clones and omits some. The data contain 130,000 to 150,000 clones, 73% of them singletons. Sequencing was performed on PBMCs. The receptor source for this set is a human donor in good health. Both conserved end residues are part of each CDR3. The D gene is left open where the match is weak.

v_gene	d_gene	CDR3aa
TRBV9	NA	CASSEQDYNSPLHF
TRBV19	TRBD2	CASRNLKGGNEQFF
TRBV18	NA	CASSPPTESYGYTF
TRBV6-1	NA	CASSEGRGGNQPQHF
TRBV7-6	TRBD2	CASSGGEREVLYNEQFF
TRBV5-6	TRBD1	CASSLEGQGVTQYF
TRBV6-1	TRBD2	CASPSRTSGYNEQFF
TRBV6-6	NA	CASSYQAVATEAFF
TRBV6-1	NA	CASSEAYRVSYNEQFF
TRBV6-4	TRBD2	CASSERLAGQETQYF
TRBV6-5	TRBD2	CASSGSGGSETQYF
TRBV29-1	NA	CSGGTAMYNEQFF
TRBV4-1	TRBD1	CASSQETGTDTQYF
TRBV7-6	TRBD2	CASSLVSGGARGETQYF
TRBV11-2	TRBD1	CASSYSQGGGYTF
TRBV5-1	TRBD2	CASSLGLAWDTQYF
TRBV5-1	TRBD2	CASSLVASGHNEQFF
TRBV10-3	TRBD2	CAIRTGAGRTSGQETQYF
TRBV6-6	NA	CASRQGGSYGYTF
TRBV10-1	TRBD2	CASGGSPNTGELFF
TRBV9	NA	CASSSGRYNSPLHF
TRBV18	TRBD1	CASSRGQPSTDTQYF
TRBV19	NA	CASSTGTPLQETQYF
TRBV13	TRBD2	CASSLASPSGGPEETQYF
TRBV10-3	TRBD1	CAISGGTGSYGYTF
TRBV15	NA	CATSRDRRPSYEQYF
TRBV6-5	TRBD1	CASSYERGQGWYGYTF
TRBV19	TRBD1	CASSIAPGGSYGYTF
TRBV5-1	TRBD2	CASSSGLAQETQYF